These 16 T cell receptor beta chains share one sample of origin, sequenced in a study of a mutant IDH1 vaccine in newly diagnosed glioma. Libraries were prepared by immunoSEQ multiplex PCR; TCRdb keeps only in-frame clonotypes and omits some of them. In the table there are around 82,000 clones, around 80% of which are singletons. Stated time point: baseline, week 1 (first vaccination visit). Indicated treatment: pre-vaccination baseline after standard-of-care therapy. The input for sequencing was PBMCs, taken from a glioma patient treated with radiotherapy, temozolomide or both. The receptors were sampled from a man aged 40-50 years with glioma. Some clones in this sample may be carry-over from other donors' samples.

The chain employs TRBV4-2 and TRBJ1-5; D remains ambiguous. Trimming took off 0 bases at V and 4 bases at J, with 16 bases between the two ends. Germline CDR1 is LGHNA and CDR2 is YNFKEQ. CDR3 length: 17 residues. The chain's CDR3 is CASSQDIGGDTNQPQHF. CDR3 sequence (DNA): TGTGCCAGCAGCCAAGATATCGGAGGAGACACTAATCAGCCCCAGCATTTT.

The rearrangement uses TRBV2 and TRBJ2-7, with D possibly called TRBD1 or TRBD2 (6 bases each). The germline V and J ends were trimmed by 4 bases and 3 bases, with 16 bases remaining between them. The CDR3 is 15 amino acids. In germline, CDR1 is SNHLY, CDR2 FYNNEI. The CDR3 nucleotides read TGTGCCAGCAGTGCGGGCCGGGGGCAACTCTACGAGCAGTACTTC. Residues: CASSAGRGQLYEQYF. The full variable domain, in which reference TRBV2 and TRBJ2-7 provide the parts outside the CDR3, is EPEVTQTPSHQVTQMGQEVILRCVPISNHLYFYWYRQILGQKVEFLVSFYNNEISEKSEIFDDQFSVERPDGSNFTLKIRSTKLEDSAMYFCASSAGRGQLYEQYFGPGTRLTVT.

The chain's CDR3 is CASSTLTSGGVNTQYF. The CDR3 DNA sequence: TGTGCCAGCAGTACTTTGACTAGCGGGGGAGTAAATACGCAGTATTTT. The rearrangement uses TRBV11-2 and TRBJ2-3; 12 bases map to TRBD2. CDR1 and CDR2 from the germline V gene are SGHAT and FQNNGV. The CDR3 has 16 residues. The ends lost 6 bases at V and 7 bases at J; junction bases unmatched: 11.

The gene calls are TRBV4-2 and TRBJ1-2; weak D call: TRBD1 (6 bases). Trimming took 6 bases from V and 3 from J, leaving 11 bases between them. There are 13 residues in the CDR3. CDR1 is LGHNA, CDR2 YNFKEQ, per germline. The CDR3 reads CASRQGSDYGYTF. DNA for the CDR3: TGTGCCAGCAGACAGGGTTCGGACTATGGCTACACCTTC.

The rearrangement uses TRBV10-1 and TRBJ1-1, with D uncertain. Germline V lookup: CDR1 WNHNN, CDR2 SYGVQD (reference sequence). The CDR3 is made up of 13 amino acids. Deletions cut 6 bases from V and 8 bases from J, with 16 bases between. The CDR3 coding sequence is TGCGCCAGCAGAATGAGGTTGGACTCGGAAGCTTTCTTT. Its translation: CASRMRLDSEAFF.

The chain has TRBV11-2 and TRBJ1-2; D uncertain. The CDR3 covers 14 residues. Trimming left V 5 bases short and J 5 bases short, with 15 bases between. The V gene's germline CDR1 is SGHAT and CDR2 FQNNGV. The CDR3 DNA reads TGTGCCAGCAGCCCTAGTATCGACGGATATGGCTACACCTTC. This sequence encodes CASSPSIDGYGYTF. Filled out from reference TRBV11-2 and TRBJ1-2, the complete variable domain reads EAGVAQSPRYKIIEKRQSVAFWCNPISGHATLYWYQQILGQGPKLLIQFQNNGVVDDSQLPKDRFSAERLKGVDSTLKIQPAKLEDSAVYLCASSPSIDGYGYTFGSGTRLTVV.

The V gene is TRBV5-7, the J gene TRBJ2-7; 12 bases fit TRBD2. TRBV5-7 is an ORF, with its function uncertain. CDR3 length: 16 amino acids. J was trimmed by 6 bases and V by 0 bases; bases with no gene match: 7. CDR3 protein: CASSLGLAGGKGEQYF. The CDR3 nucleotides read TGTGCCAGCAGCTTGGGTCTAGCGGGGGGGAAGGGCGAGCAGTACTTC.

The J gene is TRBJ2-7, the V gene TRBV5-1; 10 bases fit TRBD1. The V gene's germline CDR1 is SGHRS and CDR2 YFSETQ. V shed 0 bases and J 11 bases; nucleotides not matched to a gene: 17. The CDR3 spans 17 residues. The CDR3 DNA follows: TGCGCCAGCAGCTTGGCCGTGCGGATCGGGACAGGGGAGAGGAAGTACTTC. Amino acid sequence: CASSLAVRIGTGERKYF.

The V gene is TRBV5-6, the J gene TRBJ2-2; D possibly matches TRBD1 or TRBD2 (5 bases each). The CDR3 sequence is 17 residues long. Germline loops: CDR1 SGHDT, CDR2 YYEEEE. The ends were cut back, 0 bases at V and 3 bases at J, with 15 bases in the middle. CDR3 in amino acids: CASSLAGAGLYTGELFF. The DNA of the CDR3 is TGTGCCAGCAGCTTGGCCGGGGCGGGTTTGTACACCGGGGAGCTGTTTTTT.

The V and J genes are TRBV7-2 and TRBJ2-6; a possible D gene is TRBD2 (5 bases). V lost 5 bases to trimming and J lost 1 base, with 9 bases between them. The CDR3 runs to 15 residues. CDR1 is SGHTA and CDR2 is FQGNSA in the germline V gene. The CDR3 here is CASSTRGSGANVLTF. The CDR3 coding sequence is TGTGCCAGCAGCACCCGAGGGTCTGGGGCCAACGTCCTGACTTTC. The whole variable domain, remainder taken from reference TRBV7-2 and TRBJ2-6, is GAGVSQSPSNKVTEKGKDVELRCDPISGHTALYWYRQSLGQGLEFLIYFQGNSAPDKSGLPSDRFSAERTGGSVSTLTIQRTQQEDSAVYLCASSTRGSGANVLTFGAGSRLTVL.

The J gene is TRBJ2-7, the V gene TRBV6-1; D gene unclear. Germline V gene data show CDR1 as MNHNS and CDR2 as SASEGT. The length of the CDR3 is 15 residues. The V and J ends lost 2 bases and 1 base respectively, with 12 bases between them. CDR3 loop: CASSEHGMASYEQYF. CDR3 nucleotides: TGTGCCAGCAGTGAACATGGGATGGCTTCCTACGAGCAGTACTTC.

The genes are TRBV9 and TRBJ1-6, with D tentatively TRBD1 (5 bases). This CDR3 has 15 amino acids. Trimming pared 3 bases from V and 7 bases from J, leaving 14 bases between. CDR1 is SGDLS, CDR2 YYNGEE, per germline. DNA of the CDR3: TGTGCCAGCAGCGAAGCTGCAGGGTTGAATTCACCCCTCCACTTT. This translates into CASSEAAGLNSPLHF.

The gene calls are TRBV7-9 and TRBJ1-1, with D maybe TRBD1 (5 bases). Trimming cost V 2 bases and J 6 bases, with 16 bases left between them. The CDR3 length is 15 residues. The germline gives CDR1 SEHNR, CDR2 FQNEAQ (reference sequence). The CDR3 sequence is CASSLISLGRSEAFF. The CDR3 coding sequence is TGTGCCAGCAGCTTAATCTCTCTGGGGCGGTCTGAAGCTTTCTTT.

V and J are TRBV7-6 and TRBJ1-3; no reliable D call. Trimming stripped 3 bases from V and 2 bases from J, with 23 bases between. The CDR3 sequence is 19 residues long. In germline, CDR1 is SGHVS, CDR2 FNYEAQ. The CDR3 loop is CASSFFGGSPGSPGNTIYF. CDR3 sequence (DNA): TGTGCCAGCAGCTTTTTCGGAGGTTCTCCCGGGTCCCCTGGAAACACCATATATTTT.

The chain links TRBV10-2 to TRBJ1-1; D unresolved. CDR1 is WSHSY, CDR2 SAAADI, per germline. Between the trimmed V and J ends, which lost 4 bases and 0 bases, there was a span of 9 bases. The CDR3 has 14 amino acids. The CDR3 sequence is CASSVATLNTEAFF. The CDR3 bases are TGCGCCAGCAGTGTTGCAACCTTGAACACTGAAGCTTTCTTT.

The CDR3 sequence: CASSSTGHSTEAFF. The DNA of the CDR3 is TGTGCCAGCAGTTCTACAGGGCATTCAACTGAAGCTTTCTTT. V is TRBV7-9 and J is TRBJ1-1; D possibly corresponds to TRBD1 (6 bases). Trimming pared 6 bases from V and 5 bases from J, leaving 16 bases between. Germline values: CDR1 SEHNR, CDR2 FQNEAQ (reference sequence). This CDR3 is built from 14 residues.